These T cell receptor beta chains were read from a single sample in a study of PD-L1 blockade in urothelial cancer. Here immunoSEQ multiplex PCR was the method, and the copy in TCRdb shows in-frame clones only, minus some. The data contain approximately 50,000 clones, about 88% of them singletons. The specimen was PBMCs, collected around atezolizumab (anti-PD-L1) treatment. Every receptor here comes from a man in his 70s with urothelial cancer. The CDR3 runs from the conserved cysteine through the conserved F or W. A D gene is named only where the DNA matches it firmly. Size tells how often a clone was seen (once, few, many) or the class of an expanded clone, and some rows leave it out.

J	V	size	D	DNA	CDR3
TRBJ1-5	TRBV27	-	TRBD1	TGTGCCAGCAGTCCCCGGACAGGGAGCAATCAGCCCCAGCATTTT	CASSPRTGSNQPQHF
TRBJ2-2	TRBV4-1	few	-	TGCGCCAGCAGCTCTCTTCTGGGGCGCGAGGACACCGGGGAGCTGTTTTTT	CASSSLLGREDTGELFF
TRBJ1-6	TRBV7-6	-	-	TGTGCCAGCAGCTCACAGGAGAGCTCCTATAATTCACCCCTCCACTTT	CASSSQESSYNSPLHF
TRBJ2-3	TRBV28	-	TRBD2	TGTGCCAGCAGTTTACTGGGGCGGGAGGGCACAGATACGCAGTATTTT	CASSLLGREGTDTQYF
TRBJ1-3	TRBV15	-	-	TGTGCCACCAGCCGCTCCGGGGGATCTGGAAACACCATATATTTT	CATSRSGGSGNTIYF
TRBJ1-2	TRBV5-6	-	TRBD1	TGTGCCAGCAGCCCTAACGGACAGGGGTGGTATGGCTACACCTTC	CASSPNGQGWYGYTF
TRBJ1-6	TRBV30	once	-	TGTGCCTGGAGTCGGCCGGTGGCGGGTAATTCACCCCTCCACTTT	CAWSRPVAGNSPLHF
TRBJ1-5	TRBV6-1	-	TRBD1	TGTGCCAGCATAGAAGGTGGGACAGGGCACCAGCCCCAGCATTTT	CASIEGGTGHQPQHF
TRBJ2-6	TRBV5-1	-	-	TGCGCCAGTACAGACCCCCGCTCTGGGGCCAACGTCCTGACTTTC	CASTDPRSGANVLTF
TRBJ1-5	TRBV10-3	-	-	TGTGCCATCAGTGAGTCGTCTGCCCGGCGGGGCAATCAGCCCCAGCATTTT	CAISESSARRGNQPQHF
TRBJ1-3	TRBV5-6	-	-	TGTGCCAGCAGCTTGCCAGGGGACTCTGGAAACACCATATATTTT	CASSLPGDSGNTIYF
TRBJ1-2	TRBV7-2	-	-	TGTGCCAGCAGCCTTGGGAGTCTCTACACCTTC	CASSLGSLYTF
TRBJ2-7	TRBV4-2	-	TRBD1	TGTGCCAGCAGCCAACCAACCGGGACAGGGGTTTCCTACGAGCAGTACTTC	CASSQPTGTGVSYEQYF
TRBJ2-1	TRBV29-1	-	TRBD1	TGCAGCGGGCTCCGGGACAGAGGTAATGAGCAGTTCTTC	CSGLRDRGNEQFF
TRBJ2-6	TRBV7-9	-	-	TGTGCCAGCAGCCAACAAGGCGGTGGGGCCAACGTCCTGACTTTC	CASSQQGGGANVLTF